This T cell receptor beta chain was recorded in a study of OX40 agonist ivuxolimab in advanced cancers. General study points: Not determined was the antigen specificity of the expanded peripheral T cells.

Sequenced by immunoSEQ multiplex PCR; TCRdb stores in-frame clones only, minus some. The sample has 80,000 to 100,000 clones; around nine tenths are singletons. The CDR3 loop spans 14 amino acids. Germline CDR1 SGDLS, CDR2 YYNGEE. Trimming took 0 bases from V and 4 from J, leaving 8 bases between them. About this clone: Antigen specificity is unknown.

This sequence joins TRBV9 and TRBJ2-1; perhaps D is TRBD1 or TRBD2 (5 bases each). The sequencing here drew on CD4+ or CD8+ T cells sorted from blood, taken in a trial of the OX40 agonist ivuxolimab. The clonotype comes from an adult with an advanced solid tumor such as melanoma, head and neck, liver or kidney cancer. The CDR3: CASSVDGGYNEQFF. The CDR3, as DNA: TGTGCCAGCAGCGTAGATGGGGGTTACAATGAGCAGTTCTTC.